The 27 T cell receptor beta chains in this list originate from one sample, sequenced in a study of chemoradiotherapy in HPV16-positive cancers. Method: immunoSEQ multiplex PCR; TCRdb's copy keeps in-frame clones and lacks some. The sample has about 15,000 clones, 65% to 85% seen once. Collection took place from a patient who underwent chemoradiotherapy. Receptors originate from a human donor with HPV-associated anogenital cancer.

The chain links TRBV2 to TRBJ1-2; D not resolved. V dropped 6 bases and J dropped 8 bases, with 10 bases sitting between them. Germline lookup yields CDR1 SNHLY and CDR2 FYNNEI. The CDR3 runs to 11 residues. The chain's CDR3 is CASRVSGGYTF. The CDR3, as DNA: TGTGCCAGCAGGGTCAGTGGAGGCTACACCTTC.

V usage is TRBV7-3 and J usage is TRBJ2-1; maybe TRBD2 (7 bases). The germline CDR1 and CDR2 sequences are SGHTA and FQGTGA. The CDR3 spans 15 residues. The V and J ends lost 1 base and 7 bases respectively, with 14 bases between them. Here the CDR3 DNA reads TGTGCCAGCAGCTTAAGTTTAGGGGGGGGGAATGAGCAGTTCTTC. Amino acid sequence: CASSLSLGGGNEQFF.

The rearrangement uses TRBV30 and TRBJ2-6; D call uncertain. V was shortened by 0 bases and J by 4 bases, with 7 bases between the two germline ends. The CDR3 loop spans 14 amino acids. Germline lookup yields CDR1 GTSNPN and CDR2 SVGIG (reference sequence). CDR3 nucleotide sequence: TGTGCCTGGAGTGTACCTGTGGGGGCCAACGTCCTGACTTTC. Translation gives CAWSVPVGANVLTF.

This chain joins TRBV7-2 and TRBJ1-5; D is unclear. V gave up 1 base and J gave up 5 bases, with 6 bases separating them. CDR1 SGHTA and CDR2 FQGNSA come from the germline V gene. The CDR3 spans 13 residues. The CDR3 sequence is CASSLVGDQPQHF. The CDR3 DNA sequence: TGTGCCAGCAGCTTAGTCGGCGATCAGCCCCAGCATTTT.

The gene calls are TRBV30 and TRBJ1-1; no firm D call. The V end was cut by 3 bases, the J end by 1 base, with 21 bases between. The CDR3 is 17 residues long. From germline, CDR1 is GTSNPN and CDR2 SVGIG (reference sequence). The chain's CDR3 is CAWRPAGRGKGNTEAFF. The CDR3 bases are TGTGCCTGGAGACCGGCCGGTCGGGGAAAGGGGAACACTGAAGCTTTCTTT.

This clone was recorded once. This chain connects TRBV27 to TRBJ1-1; TRBD1 matches at 8 bases. Germline V lookup: CDR1 MNHEY, CDR2 SMNVEV (reference sequence). Germline trimming cut 9 bases from V and 7 bases from J; bases unmatched to any gene: 16. This CDR3 comprises 15 residues. CDR3 nucleotides: TGTGCCAGTAAAGTCCCGGGGCAGGGGGCCGATGAAGCTTTCTTT. Encoded protein: CASKVPGQGADEAFF.

V and J are TRBV4-1 and TRBJ1-1; no definite D call. V gave up 3 bases and J gave up 2 bases, with 10 bases separating them. The germline gives CDR1 MGHRA, CDR2 YSYEKL. The CDR3 spans 14 residues. In DNA, the CDR3 is TGCGCCAGCAGCCAGTACCCAGGCAACACTGAAGCTTTCTTT. Its translation: CASSQYPGNTEAFF.

This clone appeared once. This chain uses TRBV7-2 with TRBJ1-1; D is unresolved. CDR1 and CDR2 (germline): SGHTA, FQGNSA. V was pared by 2 bases and J by 8 bases, with 12 bases between. The CDR3 runs 13 residues. Here the CDR3 reads CASSLSTPWEAFF. CDR3 nucleotides: TGTGCCAGCAGCTTAAGTACCCCTTGGGAAGCTTTCTTT. The variable domain in full, completed from reference TRBV7-2 and TRBJ1-1, reads GAGVSQSPSNKVTEKGKDVELRCDPISGHTALYWYRQSLGQGLEFLIYFQGNSAPDKSGLPSDRFSAERTGGSVSTLTIQRTQQEDSAVYLCASSLSTPWEAFFGQGTRLTVV.

This clone was detected a few times. V usage is TRBV4-1 and J usage is TRBJ1-2; D is possibly TRBD1 (5 bases). The CDR3 loop spans 14 amino acids. Between the trimmed V and J ends, which lost 7 bases and 3 bases, there was a span of 15 bases. CDR1 and CDR2 (germline): MGHRA, YSYEKL. CDR3 residues: CASTPIGGDYGYTF. The CDR3 region has the DNA TGCGCCAGCACCCCAATCGGGGGGGACTATGGCTACACCTTC.

In the case of this clone: A read error may account for a junction end that differs from germline. The chain is built from TRBV19 and TRBJ1-2; D may be TRBD1 (6 bases). This CDR3 has 15 amino acids. Germline loops: CDR1 LNHDA, CDR2 SQIVND (reference sequence). The CDR3 nucleotides read TGTGCCAGTAGTGTAGATTGGACAGCTAACTATGGCTACACCTTC. Translation: CASSVDWTANYGYTF.

The V and J genes are TRBV9 and TRBJ2-1; TRBD2 aligns across 9 bases. The CDR3 totals 17 residues. The germline CDR1 and CDR2 sequences are SGDLS and YYNGEE. The V and J ends lost 1 base and 4 bases, in that order; junction bases with no gene match: 9. DNA of the CDR3: TGTGCCAGCAGCGTAACCCCCGCTAGCGGGGTGTACAATGAGCAGTTCTTC. Its translation is CASSVTPASGVYNEQFF.

This chain connects TRBV6-1 to TRBJ1-6; the D is unclear. The length of the CDR3 is 13 residues. Germline-derived CDR1 and CDR2 are MNHNS and SASEGT. V lost 2 bases, J lost 7 bases, and 6 bases lay in between. The CDR3 region is CASSEHRNSPLHF. CDR3 in DNA: TGTGCCAGCAGTGAACACAGAAATTCACCCCTCCACTTT.

The chain carries TRBV9 and TRBJ2-6; either TRBD1 or TRBD2 may supply D (5 bases each). CDR1 SGDLS and CDR2 YYNGEE come from the germline V gene. The germline V and J ends were trimmed by 4 bases and 0 bases, with 20 bases remaining between them. The CDR3 loop spans 19 amino acids. The CDR3 loop is CASSPQPPTDYSGANVLTF. For the CDR3, the DNA is TGTGCCAGCAGCCCACAGCCCCCGACAGACTACTCTGGGGCCAACGTCCTGACTTTC.

This clone was seen just once. The chain is built from TRBV2 and TRBJ1-1; no clear D gene. The CDR3 is 10 residues long. Trimming shortened V by 8 bases and J by 5 bases, and 6 bases separated the two germline ends. Germline CDR1 SNHLY, CDR2 FYNNEI. The chain's CDR3 is CASSLTEAFF. As DNA, the CDR3 is TGTGCCAGCTCCTTGACTGAAGCTTTCTTT. The full variable domain, rest sourced from reference TRBV2 and TRBJ1-1, is EPEVTQTPSHQVTQMGQEVILRCVPISNHLYFYWYRQILGQKVEFLVSFYNNEISEKSEIFDDQFSVERPDGSNFTLKIRSTKLEDSAMYFCASSLTEAFFGQGTRLTVV.

This chain's CDR3 is CASSPRVDNTIYF. As DNA, the CDR3 is TGTGCCAGCTCACCACGCGTTGATAACACCATATATTTT. The chain is built from TRBV18 and TRBJ1-3; D remains ambiguous. Germline V gene lookup returns CDR1 KGHSH and CDR2 LQKENI. V was pared by 1 base and J by 7 bases, with 8 bases between. The CDR3 totals 13 residues.

This sequence joins TRBV9 and TRBJ2-3; TRBD2 matches at 11 bases. Germline-derived CDR1 and CDR2 are SGDLS and YYNGEE. CDR3 length: 17 residues. The ends lost 2 bases at V and 4 bases at J; junction bases unmatched: 9. CDR3 in DNA: TGTGCCAGCAGCGTCTCTAGCGGGGGGCCGGCTGCAGATACGCAGTATTTT. This gives the protein CASSVSSGGPAADTQYF.

The J gene is TRBJ2-7, the V gene TRBV5-5; 8 nucleotides align to TRBD1. V was clipped by 6 bases and J by 6 bases; unmatched bases: 8. This CDR3 is built from 13 residues. Germline assignment: CDR1 SGHKS and CDR2 YYEKEE (reference sequence). The CDR3 loop is CASTGTGISEQYF. The CDR3 DNA reads TGTGCCAGCACCGGGACAGGAATTTCCGAGCAGTACTTC.

The V call is TRBV4-1, the J call TRBJ2-1, with 8 bases that match TRBD2. The J segment lost 9 bases and the V segment lost 0 bases, leaving 4 bases of the junction unmatched. In germline, CDR1 is MGHRA, CDR2 YSYEKL. This CDR3 contains 14 residues. The CDR3 sequence: CASSQDTSGSEQFF. For the CDR3, the DNA is TGCGCCAGCAGCCAAGATACTAGCGGTAGTGAGCAGTTCTTC.

In its sample, this clone was seen once. V usage is TRBV28 and J usage is TRBJ1-2; D unclear. The ends were cut back, 2 bases at V and 3 bases at J, with 13 bases in the middle. Per the germline V gene, CDR1 is MDHEN and CDR2 is SYDVKM. The CDR3 sequence is 15 residues long. CDR3 in amino acids: CASSLRPPWDYGYTF. In DNA, the CDR3 is TGTGCCAGCAGTTTACGGCCCCCCTGGGACTATGGCTACACCTTC.

This clone was found a few times. The chain recombines TRBV7-9 with TRBJ2-7, with 7 bases identical to TRBD2. The J segment lost 3 bases and the V segment lost 1 base, leaving 3 bases of the junction unmatched. The CDR3 runs 14 residues. Germline V CDR1 and CDR2: SEHNR, FQNEAQ (reference sequence). The CDR3 region is CASSLDSGGYEQYF. The CDR3 DNA is TGTGCCAGCAGCTTAGATTCGGGAGGCTACGAGCAGTACTTC.

The rearrangement uses TRBV18 and TRBJ2-7; the D is unclear. CDR3 length: 15 amino acids. Germline assignment: CDR1 KGHSH and CDR2 LQKENI. The V and J ends lost 6 bases and 0 bases respectively, with 15 bases between them. DNA of the CDR3: TGTGCCAGCTCCCCGCGTGGTTCTGGCTCCTACGAGCAGTACTTC. It encodes CASSPRGSGSYEQYF.

This chain links TRBV4-2 with TRBJ2-1; TRBD2 agrees at 7 bases. Germline V CDR1 and CDR2: LGHNA, YNFKEQ. This CDR3 has 15 amino acids. V lost 4 bases to trimming and J lost 2 bases; unmatched junction nucleotides: 5. The CDR3 region has the DNA TGTGCCAGCAGCCCTCACGGGGGGACCTACAATGAGCAGTTCTTC. It translates to CASSPHGGTYNEQFF.

The chain combines TRBV6-5 with TRBJ1-1; 9 bases match TRBD1. This CDR3 spans 14 amino acids. From germline, CDR1 is MNHEY and CDR2 SVGAGI. The V gene end was trimmed by 2 bases and the J gene end by 11 bases; junction bases not matched to a gene: 9. The CDR3 DNA is TGTGCCAGCAGTTACGGGACAGGGTTGACGTCGGCTTTCTTT. Amino acid sequence: CASSYGTGLTSAFF.

This clone has only a few counts. The chain carries TRBV5-1 and TRBJ2-7, with D hard to call. The germline CDR1 and CDR2 sequences are SGHRS and YFSETQ. This CDR3 contains 15 residues. V lost 4 bases and J lost 0, with 14 bases in between. In DNA, the CDR3 is TGCGCCAGCAGCGCAGGAGTTTCCAGCTCCTACGAGCAGTACTTC. Translated: CASSAGVSSSYEQYF.

The chain employs TRBV4-1 and TRBJ1-1; no clear D. Looked up from germline, CDR1 is MGHRA and CDR2 is YSYEKL. The V end lost 5 bases, the J end lost 3 bases, and 10 bases lay between the germline ends. The CDR3 consists of 13 residues. CDR3 in amino acids: CASSFDDYTEAFF. Here the CDR3 DNA reads TGCGCCAGCAGCTTCGACGACTACACTGAAGCTTTCTTT.

This chain connects TRBV23-1 to TRBJ1-1; no firm D call. TRBV23-1 is given ORF status, its function remaining uncertain. The CDR3 covers 14 residues. Trimming took off 7 bases at V and 0 bases at J, with 12 bases between the two ends. CDR3 in DNA: TGCGCCAGCACACCGGAGATCATGAACACTGAAGCTTTCTTT. This encodes CASTPEIMNTEAFF.

This clone showed up just a few times. This chain links TRBV4-2 with TRBJ2-1, with 13 bases matching TRBD2. The CDR3 covers 17 residues. J gave up 8 bases and V 0 bases, and 7 bases lay outside the gene matches. The germline gives CDR1 LGHNA, CDR2 YNFKEQ. CDR3 loop: CASSQDRTSGGVYEQFF. The CDR3 DNA reads TGTGCCAGCAGCCAAGATAGGACTAGCGGGGGTGTCTATGAGCAGTTCTTC.